This T cell receptor (beta chain) was found in a study of CD8 T cells in Susac syndrome. Random hexamers were used to reverse transcribe an amount of roughly 0.45 to 1 ug RNA. Each CDR3 protein gets one entry after TCRdb re-called the immunoSEQ multiplex PCR reads with MiXCR. This table holds roughly 100,000 distinct CDR3 sequences, approximately 93% found once. The V gene's germline CDR1 is SGHRS and CDR2 YFSETQ. V shed 2 bases, J shed 3 bases, and the junction held 9 bases outside the gene matches. The CDR3 is 17 amino acids. The chain employs TRBV5-1 and TRBJ2-1; 9 bases match TRBD2. The material sequenced was CD8+ T cells from PBMCs. The receptor was derived from a human donor with Susac syndrome. The DNA of the CDR3 is TGCGCCAGCAGCTTTACATTAGCGGGGGAAGTCTACAATGAGCAGTTCTTC. Its translation is CASSFTLAGEVYNEQFF.